This T cell receptor (beta chain) was documented in a study of blood T cell repertoires in COVID-19 (dated by TCRdb to 2020 to 2021). Regarding the study in general: Samples from collaborators originated in the United States, Italy and Spain and spanned both the acute and convalescent phases of COVID-19. Where HLA class I and class II types were available, the types were taken from metadata supplied by the sample provider, not from assay-based typing. Deeply sampled blood TCRbeta repertoires from subjects exposed to, actively infected with, or recovered from COVID-19 were included in the dataset. The repertoires were released in a freely available public database intended as a resource for research on the immune response to SARS-CoV-2. The samples were drawn from the first 160 participants of the ongoing ImmuneRACE study and from more than 1,000 subjects provided by 6 global collaborators. Nearly every sample came with metadata listing a de-identified subject ID, COVID-19 status, age in years and sex. The material from the prospective study consisted of cDNA or gDNA derived from T cells, B-cell-depleted T cells, or PBMCs. Beyond this particular receptor, the publication reports: How much clinical and demographic metadata was included differed by source and by participant, and the metadata was provided uncurated.

TCRbeta CDR3 regions were amplified from genomic DNA by means of the immunoSEQ Assay, a bias-controlled multiplex PCR. Regarding the original processing steps: The number of nucleated cells in each sample was estimated from the amplification of reference gene primers within the assay. To quantify the absolute abundance of each unique TCRbeta CDR3 rearrangement, sequence reads were collapsed and filtered. For each sample, productive Simpson clonality was calculated by taking the square root of Simpson's diversity index across productive rearrangements. This is the immuneACCESS table as TCRdb keeps it, with only in-frame sequences that have V and J called. A part of the clones is gone; compared with another copy, unresolved V genes explain less than half, and the rest is unexplained. The DNA gave D and trimming, while V, J and clone size come from that table. A total of about 200,000 clones appear in this sample, around 90% of them only once. In total, the top ten clones hold 5.5% to 8% of the sample.

The germline V end is reduced by 0 bases and the J end by 5 bases; junction bases left unmatched: 6. In the germline V gene, CDR1 corresponds to SGHVS and CDR2 to FQNEAQ. Taken from cysteine to phenylalanine, the CDR3 has 16 residues. This entry keeps only the CDR3 DNA: 48 bases, framed from base 1. Another Seattle source contributed samples from volunteer blood donors who had recovered from COVID-19. The collaborating institutions used their own protocols to collect whole blood in K2EDTA tubes. For TCRbeta analysis, collaborators shipped samples as frozen whole blood, isolated PBMCs, or DNA extracted from either of those sample types. In the case of this clone: The antigen it recognizes is unknown. No per-base quality is available; no much larger clone lies one base away.

The rearranged chain carries TRBV7-8 and TRBJ2-1; 8 bases in between match TRBD1. The sequenced material came from peripheral blood. This clonotype was sampled from a man in his 60s who had recovered from COVID-19. The CDR3 region reads CASSLAGQALNNEQFF. The DNA is TGTGCCAGCAGCTTAGCGGGACAGGCTTTAAACAATGAGCAGTTCTTC.